This T cell receptor beta chain emerged from a study of regulatory T cells in long-lasting Graves disease. This clonotype was observed at least ten times. According to the study, TCR beta libraries were built with iRepertoire HTBI primers and CDR3-region Arm-PCR. MiXCR, applied by TCRdb to the multiplex PCR reads, yields one record per CDR3 protein. Among a few hundred thousand distinct CDR3 sequences, about 18% were seen once, and the ten largest hold less than 25%. Time point specified: newly diagnosed GD, antithyroid drugs for less than 3 months. With RNA extracted from PBMCs as input, the TCR library was made. American Thyroid Association guidelines were used to diagnose Graves' disease. Into tubes containing EDTA, approximately 9 milliliters of peripheral blood were drawn. The CDR3 consists of 15 residues. Germline V lookup: CDR1 WSHSY, CDR2 SAAADI. V shed 10 bases and J shed 4 bases, with 17 bases lying between them.

This sequence was found in a female donor with Graves disease. The V gene is TRBV10-2, the J gene TRBJ2-6; unclear D gene. The input for sequencing was peripheral blood mononuclear cells (PBMCs), taken at new diagnosis, from a patient treated with antithyroid drugs. DNA of the CDR3: TGCGCCACCCAGGCCGACTGGTACGGGGCCAACGTCCTGACTTTC. Translated: CATQADWYGANVLTF.